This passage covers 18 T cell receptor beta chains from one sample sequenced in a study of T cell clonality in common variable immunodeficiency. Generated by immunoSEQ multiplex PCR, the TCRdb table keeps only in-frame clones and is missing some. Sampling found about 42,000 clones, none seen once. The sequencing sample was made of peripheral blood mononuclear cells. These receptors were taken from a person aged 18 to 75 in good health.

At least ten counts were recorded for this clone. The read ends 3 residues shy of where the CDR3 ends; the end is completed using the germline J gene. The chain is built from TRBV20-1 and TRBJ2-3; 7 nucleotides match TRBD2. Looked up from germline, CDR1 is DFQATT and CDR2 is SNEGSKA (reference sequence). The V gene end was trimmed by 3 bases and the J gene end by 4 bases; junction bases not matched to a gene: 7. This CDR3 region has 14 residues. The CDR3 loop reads CSARFAGVSDTQYF. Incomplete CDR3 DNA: TGCAGTGCTAGGTTCGCGGGAGTTTCAGATACG.

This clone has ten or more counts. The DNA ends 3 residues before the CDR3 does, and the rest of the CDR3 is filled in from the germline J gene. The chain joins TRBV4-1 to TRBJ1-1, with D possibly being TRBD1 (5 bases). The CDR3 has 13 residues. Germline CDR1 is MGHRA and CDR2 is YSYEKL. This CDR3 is CASSQDTRAEAFF. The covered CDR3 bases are TGCGCCAGCAGCCAAGATACCAGGGCGGAG.

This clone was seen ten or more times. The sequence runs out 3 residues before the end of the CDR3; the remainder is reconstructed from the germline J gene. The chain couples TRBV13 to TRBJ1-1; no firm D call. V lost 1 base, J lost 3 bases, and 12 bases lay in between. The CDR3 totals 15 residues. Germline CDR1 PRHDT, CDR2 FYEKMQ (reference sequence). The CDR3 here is CASSLALSMDTEAFF. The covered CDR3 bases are TGTGCCAGCAGCTTAGCCCTATCTATGGACACTGAA.

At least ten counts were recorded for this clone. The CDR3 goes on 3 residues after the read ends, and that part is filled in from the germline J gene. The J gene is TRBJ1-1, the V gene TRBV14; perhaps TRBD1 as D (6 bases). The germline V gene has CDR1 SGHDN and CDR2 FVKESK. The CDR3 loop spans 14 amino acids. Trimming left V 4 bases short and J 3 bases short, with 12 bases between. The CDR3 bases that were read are TGTGCCAGCAGCCTCAGGGAGGGGGACACTGAA. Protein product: CASSLREGDTE. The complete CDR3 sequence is CASSLREGDTEAFF.

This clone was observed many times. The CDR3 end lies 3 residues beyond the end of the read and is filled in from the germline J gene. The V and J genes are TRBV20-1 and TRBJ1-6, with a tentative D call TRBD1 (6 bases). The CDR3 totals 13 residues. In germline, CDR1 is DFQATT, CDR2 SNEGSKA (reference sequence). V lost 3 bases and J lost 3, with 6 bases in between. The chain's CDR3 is CSARDSYNSPLHF. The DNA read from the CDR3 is TGCAGTGCTAGGGACAGCTATAATTCACCC.

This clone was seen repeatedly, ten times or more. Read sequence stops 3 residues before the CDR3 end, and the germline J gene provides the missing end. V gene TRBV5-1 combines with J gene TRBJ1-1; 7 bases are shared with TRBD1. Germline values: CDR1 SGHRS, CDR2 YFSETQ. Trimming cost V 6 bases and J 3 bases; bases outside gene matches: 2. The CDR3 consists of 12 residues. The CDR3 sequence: CASKTGDTEAFF. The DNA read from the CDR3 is TGCGCCAGCAAAACAGGGGACACTGAA.

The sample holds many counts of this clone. Partial CDR3 DNA: TGTGCCTGGGGACTAGCGGGGGCCAGCTCCTACAATGAG. This gives the protein CAWGLAGASSYNE. The whole CDR3 protein is CAWGLAGASSYNEQFF. J is TRBJ2-1 and V is TRBV30; the match to TRBD2 covers 13 bases. The CDR3 end falls 3 residues outside the read, so it is completed with the germline J gene. This CDR3 contains 16 residues. Unmatched junction bases numbered 4, after V lost 5 bases and J lost 0 bases. Per the germline V gene, CDR1 is GTSNPN and CDR2 is SVGIG (reference sequence).

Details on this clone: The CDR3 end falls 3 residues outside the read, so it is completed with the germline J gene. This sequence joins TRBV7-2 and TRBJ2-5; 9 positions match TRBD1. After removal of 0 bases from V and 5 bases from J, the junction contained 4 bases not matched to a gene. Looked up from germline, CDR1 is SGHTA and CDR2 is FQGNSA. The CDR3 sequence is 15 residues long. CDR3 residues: CASSLAQGARETQYF. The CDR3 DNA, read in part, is TGTGCCAGCAGCTTAGCACAGGGGGCGCGGGAGACC.

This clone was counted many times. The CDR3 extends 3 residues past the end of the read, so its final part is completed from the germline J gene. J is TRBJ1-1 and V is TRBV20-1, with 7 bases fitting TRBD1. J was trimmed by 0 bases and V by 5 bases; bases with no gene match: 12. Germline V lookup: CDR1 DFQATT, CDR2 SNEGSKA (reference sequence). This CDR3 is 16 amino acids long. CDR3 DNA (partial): TGCAGTGCTCTATCGACAGGGATTAGAATGAACACTGAA. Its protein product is CSALSTGIRMNTE. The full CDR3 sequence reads CSALSTGIRMNTEAFF.

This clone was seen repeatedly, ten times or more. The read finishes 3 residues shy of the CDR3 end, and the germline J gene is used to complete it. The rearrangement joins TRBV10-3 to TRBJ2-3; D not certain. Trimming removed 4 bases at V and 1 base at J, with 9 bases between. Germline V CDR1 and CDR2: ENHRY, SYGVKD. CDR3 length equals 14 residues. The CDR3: CAISVDAGTDTQYF. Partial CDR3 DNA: TGTGCCATCAGTGTCGACGCGGGCACAGATACG.

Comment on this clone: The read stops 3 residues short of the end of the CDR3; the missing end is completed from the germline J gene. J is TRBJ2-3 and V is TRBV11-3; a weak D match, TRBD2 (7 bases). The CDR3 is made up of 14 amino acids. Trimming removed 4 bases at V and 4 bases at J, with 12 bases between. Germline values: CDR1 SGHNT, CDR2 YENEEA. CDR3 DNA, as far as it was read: TGTGCCAGCAGCTCCGGGGGGCCCCCAGATACG. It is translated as CASSSGGPPDT. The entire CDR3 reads CASSSGGPPDTQYF.

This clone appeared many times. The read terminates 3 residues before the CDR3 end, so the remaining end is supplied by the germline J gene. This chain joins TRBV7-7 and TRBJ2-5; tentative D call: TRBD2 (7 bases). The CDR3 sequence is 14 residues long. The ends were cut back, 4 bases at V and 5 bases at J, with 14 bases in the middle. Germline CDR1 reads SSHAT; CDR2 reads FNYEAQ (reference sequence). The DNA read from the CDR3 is TGTGCCAGCAGCTCAGGCGGGGGCGGGGAGACC. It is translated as CASSSGGGGET. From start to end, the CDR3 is CASSSGGGGETQYF.

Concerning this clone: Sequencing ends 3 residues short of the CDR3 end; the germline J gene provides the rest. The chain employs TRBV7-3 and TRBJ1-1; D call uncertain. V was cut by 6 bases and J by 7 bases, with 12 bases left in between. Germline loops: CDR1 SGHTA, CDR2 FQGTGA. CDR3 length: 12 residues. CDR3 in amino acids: CASRGAGDEAFF. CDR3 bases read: TGTGCCAGCAGGGGTGCCGGGGATGAA.

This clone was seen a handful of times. The DNA read from the CDR3 is TGCAGTGCTAGGCTGACGGGGGTAGCGGGAGTGTACGAG. It is translated as CSARLTGVAGVYE. The complete CDR3 protein is CSARLTGVAGVYEQYF. This chain joins TRBV20-1 and TRBJ2-7, with 9 positions matching TRBD2. The sequence runs out 3 residues before the end of the CDR3; the remainder is reconstructed from the germline J gene. CDR1 DFQATT and CDR2 SNEGSKA come from the germline V gene (reference sequence). The J segment lost 4 bases and the V segment lost 3 bases, leaving 13 bases of the junction unmatched. This CDR3 region has 16 residues.

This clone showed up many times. Incomplete CDR3 DNA: TGTGCCAGCAGCCCAGGGGGTAGGGAGAACACCGGGGAG. Protein: CASSPGGRENTGE. The whole CDR3 reads CASSPGGRENTGELFF. This chain links TRBV7-3 with TRBJ2-2; 7 bases match TRBD1. The CDR3 end lies 3 residues beyond the end of the read and is filled in from the germline J gene. The CDR3 sequence is 16 residues long. V trimming: 5 bases; J trimming: 1 base; junction bases outside the gene matches: 7. The germline V gene encodes CDR1 SGHTA and CDR2 FQGTGA.

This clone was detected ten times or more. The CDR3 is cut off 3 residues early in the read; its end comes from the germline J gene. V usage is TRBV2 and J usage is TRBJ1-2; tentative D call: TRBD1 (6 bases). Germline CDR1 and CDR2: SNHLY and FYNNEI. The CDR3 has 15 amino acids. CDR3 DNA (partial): TGTGCCAGCAGTGAACAGGGGTGGGGCATAGGAGGC. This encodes CASSEQGWGIGG. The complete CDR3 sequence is CASSEQGWGIGGYTF.

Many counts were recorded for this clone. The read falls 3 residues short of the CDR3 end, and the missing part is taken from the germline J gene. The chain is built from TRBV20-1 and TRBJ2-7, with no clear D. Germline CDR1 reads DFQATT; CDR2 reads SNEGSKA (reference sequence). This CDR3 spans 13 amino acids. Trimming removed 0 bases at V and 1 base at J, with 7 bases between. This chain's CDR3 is CSARDADSYEQYF. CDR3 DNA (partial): TGCAGTGCTAGAGACGCGGATTCCTACGAG.

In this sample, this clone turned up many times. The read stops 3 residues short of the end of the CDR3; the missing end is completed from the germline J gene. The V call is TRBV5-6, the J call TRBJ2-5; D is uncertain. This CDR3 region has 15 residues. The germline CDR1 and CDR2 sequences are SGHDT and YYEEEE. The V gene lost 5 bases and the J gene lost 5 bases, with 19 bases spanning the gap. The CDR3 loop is CASRTTKPIGETQYF. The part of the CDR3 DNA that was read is TGTGCCAGCAGGACGACCAAACCAATCGGGGAGACC. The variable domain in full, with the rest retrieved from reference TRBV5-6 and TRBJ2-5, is DAGVTQSPTHLIKTRGQQVTLRCSPKSGHDTVSWYQQALGQGPQFIFQYYEEEERQRGNFPDRFSGHQFPNYSSELNVNALLLGDSALYLCASRTTKPIGETQYFGPGTRLLVL.